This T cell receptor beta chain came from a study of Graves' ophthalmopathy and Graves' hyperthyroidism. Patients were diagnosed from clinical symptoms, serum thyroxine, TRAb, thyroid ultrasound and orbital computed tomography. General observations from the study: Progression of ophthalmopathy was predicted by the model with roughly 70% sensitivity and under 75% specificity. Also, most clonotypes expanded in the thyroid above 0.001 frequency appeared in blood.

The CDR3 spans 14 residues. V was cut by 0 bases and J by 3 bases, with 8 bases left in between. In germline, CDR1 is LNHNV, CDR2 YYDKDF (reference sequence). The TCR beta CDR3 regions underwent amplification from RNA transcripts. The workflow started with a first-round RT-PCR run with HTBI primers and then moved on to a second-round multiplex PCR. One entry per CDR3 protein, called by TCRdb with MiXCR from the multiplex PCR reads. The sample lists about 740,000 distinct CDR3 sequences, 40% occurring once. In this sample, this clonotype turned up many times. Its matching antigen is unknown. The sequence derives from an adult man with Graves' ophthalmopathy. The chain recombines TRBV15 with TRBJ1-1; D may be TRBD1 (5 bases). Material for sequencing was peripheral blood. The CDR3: CATSRDVGDTEAFF. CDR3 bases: TGTGCCACCAGCAGAGATGTGGGGGACACTGAAGCTTTCTTT.